The clone carrying this T cell receptor (beta chain) was recorded many times. Its antigen is still unknown. The study amplified TCR beta CDR3 regions using RNA transcripts. Scientists carried out first-round RT-PCR using HTBI primers and then a second-round multiplex PCR. One entry per CDR3 protein results from TCRdb running MiXCR on the multiplex PCR reads. The repertoire holds about 700,000 distinct CDR3 sequences, with approximately 40% as singletons. These data belong to a study of Graves' ophthalmopathy and Graves' hyperthyroidism. Clinical symptoms, serum thyroxine, TRAb, thyroid ultrasound and orbital computed tomography were relied on for diagnosis. Study-level findings and limits: Prediction of ophthalmopathy progression reached roughly 64% sensitivity and about 72% specificity. Ophthalmopathy and stable hyperthyroidism were discriminated by a 13-signature model, with over 85% sensitivity and nearly 84% specificity.

The TCR sequence derives from an adult man with Graves' ophthalmopathy. Sequenced: peripheral blood.

The CDR3 loop is CSVETGQNEQYF. The CDR3 DNA reads as TGCAGCGTTGAGACAGGGCAAAACGAGCAGTACTTC. The rearrangement links TRBV29-1 to TRBJ2-7, with 7 nucleotides matching TRBD1. After removal of 3 bases from V and 5 bases from J, the junction contained 4 bases not matched to a gene. CDR1 and CDR2 (germline): SQVTM, ANQGSEA. The CDR3 loop spans 12 amino acids.